These 31 T cell receptor beta chains were all obtained from the same sample, sequenced in a study of synovial regulatory T cells in juvenile arthritis (dated by TCRdb to between 2014 and 2016). Synovial fluid was collected as the synovial sample, alongside matched peripheral blood, from each patient with active arthritis. The library was obtained by the immunoSEQ multiplex PCR assay. Held by TCRdb, this immuneACCESS table contains in-frame sequences only and omits some clones. Under half of the omission traces to an unresolved V gene where checked; the cause of the rest is unknown. The sample's clone listing holds about 1,500 clones. Around a tenth of the sample comes from the top ten. The sequenced sample consisted of Treg cells from the synovium. These receptors were obtained from a donor between 2 and 35 years old with juvenile idiopathic arthritis.

Frequency places this clone as medium-sized. This chain connects TRBV9 to TRBJ2-7; lacking DNA, the TRBD2 call made by TCRdb goes unchecked. The V gene's germline CDR1 is SGDLS and CDR2 YYNGEE. The CDR3 is 16 amino acids. The protein alone is recorded here. This chain's CDR3 is CASSGQREPHPYEQYF.

This clone is labeled hyperexpanded based on frequency. The chain uses TRBV29-1 and TRBJ2-7; the TRBD1 assignment by TCRdb is unverifiable without DNA. Germline CDR1 and CDR2: SQVTM and ANQGSEA. CDR3 length: 14 residues. Only the protein is on record. CDR3 protein: CSVGRDRASYEQYF.

By frequency, this clone is medium-sized. The chain employs TRBV5-1 and TRBJ1-4. The CDR3 extends over 16 amino acids. No DNA sequence is on record. The germline gives CDR1 SGHRS, CDR2 YFSETQ. CDR3 protein: CASSLGTGPLGEKLFF.

By frequency, this clone is medium-sized. CDR3 protein: CASSSGRGVYEQYF. This chain connects TRBV5-1 to TRBJ2-7; absent DNA, TCRdb's TRBD2 call cannot be checked. The CDR3 extends over 14 amino acids. No DNA sequence is on record. Looked up from germline, CDR1 is SGHRS and CDR2 is YFSETQ.

By frequency, this clone registers medium-sized. This rearrangement joins TRBV11-2 to TRBJ2-1; TCRdb's D call, TRBD2, is unchecked because there is no DNA. Germline-derived CDR1 and CDR2 are SGHAT and FQNNGV. The CDR3 consists of 17 residues. DNA is not recorded here. The CDR3: CASSLNWRGAGRDEQFF.

This clone ranks as medium-sized in terms of frequency. This CDR3 reads CATSRGLARHEQFF. The gene calls are TRBV15 and TRBJ2-1; as DNA is missing, the TRBD2 call by TCRdb cannot be tested. This CDR3 contains 14 residues. The DNA is not on file. Germline V lookup: CDR1 LNHNV, CDR2 YYDKDF (reference sequence).

By frequency, this clone is medium-sized (0.01 to 0.1%). The chain carries TRBV7-2 and TRBJ2-3; TCRdb gives TRBD1 as the D gene, but with no DNA this cannot be confirmed. CDR1 and CDR2 from the germline V gene are SGHTA and FQGNSA. This CDR3 is built from 14 residues. The DNA is not on file. CDR3: CASSLWLGADTQYF.

The chain recombines TRBV11-3 with TRBJ2-3; TCRdb's D call of TRBD2 is untestable without DNA. CDR3 size: 16 residues. The coding DNA is unavailable. Germline V lookup: CDR1 SGHNT, CDR2 YENEEA. The CDR3 spells CASSSGLAGVRDTQYF.

By frequency, this clone registers medium-sized (0.01 to 0.1%). The chain uses TRBV11-2 and TRBJ1-6. Germline CDR1 SGHAT, CDR2 FQNNGV. The CDR3 length is 14 residues. No DNA accompanies this entry. CDR3 region: CASSFWPGDSPLHF.

V usage is TRBV23-1 and J usage is TRBJ2-2; TCRdb's D call, TRBD1, is unchecked because there is no DNA. TRBV23-1 is classed as an ORF, of uncertain function. This CDR3 spans 16 amino acids. DNA for this receptor is not on file. CDR3 protein: CASSPPGTGPTGELFF.

By frequency, this clone registers medium-sized (0.01 to 0.1%). This rearrangement joins TRBV11-2 to TRBJ2-1; TCRdb selects TRBD2, and the lack of DNA leaves this call unchecked. Germline values: CDR1 SGHAT, CDR2 FQNNGV. The CDR3 spans 16 residues. The coding DNA is unavailable. The CDR3 reads CASSLRGLAGADEQFF.

This clone counts as medium-sized (0.01 to 0.1%) by frequency. The rearrangement uses TRBV20-1 and TRBJ2-5. In germline, CDR1 is DFQATT, CDR2 SNEGSKA (reference sequence). This CDR3 region has 11 residues. There is no recorded DNA. The chain's CDR3 is CSANRQETQYF.

According to its frequency, this clone is medium-sized (0.01 to 0.1%). This sequence joins TRBV7-9 and TRBJ2-3; as DNA is missing, the TRBD1 call by TCRdb cannot be tested. Germline assignment: CDR1 SEHNR and CDR2 FQNEAQ (reference sequence). The CDR3 length is 14 residues. No DNA was logged. The CDR3 sequence: CASSFVPGRDTQYF.

This clone is labeled medium-sized based on frequency. This rearrangement joins TRBV29-1 to TRBJ2-7; without DNA, the TCRdb call of TRBD1 cannot be checked. CDR1 is SQVTM and CDR2 is ANQGSEA in the germline V gene. The CDR3 covers 12 residues. No DNA accompanies this entry. CDR3 region: CSVWTGGYEQYF.

This clone is classed as medium-sized by frequency. The chain joins TRBV29-1 to TRBJ2-3. This CDR3 contains 13 residues. DNA is not recorded here. Germline V CDR1 and CDR2: SQVTM, ANQGSEA. The CDR3 protein is CSVAGGSTDTQYF.

The rearrangement links TRBV27 to TRBJ2-3; TCRdb reports TRBD1, a call that lacks DNA to check it against. Germline assignment: CDR1 MNHEY and CDR2 SMNVEV (reference sequence). The CDR3 contains 14 residues. Only the protein sequence is given. CDR3 region: CASSLPGGTYTQYF.

This clone counts as medium-sized by frequency. V and J are TRBV18 and TRBJ2-1. The CDR3 consists of 14 residues. No DNA has been recorded. Germline V gives CDR1 KGHSH, CDR2 LQKENI. The CDR3 sequence: CASSRTDLYNEQFF.

According to its frequency, this clone is medium-sized (0.01 to 0.1%). V gene TRBV11-2 combines with J gene TRBJ2-5; TCRdb's assignment of TRBD1 cannot be checked, as there is no DNA. Germline loops: CDR1 SGHAT, CDR2 FQNNGV. This CDR3 is 18 amino acids long. The nucleotide record is missing. The chain's CDR3 is CASSLVTTTRTDQETQYF.

This clone shows up as medium-sized by frequency. The chain couples TRBV30 to TRBJ2-2; TCRdb proposes TRBD2, but this gene call is untestable without DNA. The CDR3 is made up of 13 amino acids. DNA for this receptor is not on file. Per the germline V gene, CDR1 is GTSNPN and CDR2 is SVGIG (reference sequence). The CDR3 loop reads CAWSALNTGELFF.

By frequency, this clone is medium-sized. CDR3 residues: CASTFLLGTPVYGYTF. The V gene is TRBV19, the J gene TRBJ1-2. CDR1 and CDR2 (germline): LNHDA, SQIVND (reference sequence). CDR3 size: 16 residues. Only the protein is available.

This clone shows up as large by frequency. The J gene is TRBJ2-7, the V gene TRBV6-1; TCRdb reports TRBD2, a call that lacks DNA to check it against. The CDR3 is 14 amino acids. The entry carries no DNA sequence. CDR1 is MNHNS, CDR2 SASEGT, per germline. CDR3 loop: CASRGAGPSYEQYF.

Measured by frequency, this clone is medium-sized. This chain joins TRBV6-5 and TRBJ1-1; TCRdb picks TRBD1, but there is no DNA to check that call. Germline CDR1 reads MNHEY; CDR2 reads SVGAGI. CDR3 size: 14 residues. A DNA sequence was not provided. CDR3 sequence: CASREIDTNTEAFF.

By frequency, this clone is medium-sized (0.01 to 0.1%). The V and J genes are TRBV5-6 and TRBJ2-1; no DNA is available, so the TRBD2 call from TCRdb remains unchecked. Germline V gene lookup returns CDR1 SGHDT and CDR2 YYEEEE. CDR3 length equals 14 residues. No DNA appears here. The chain's CDR3 is CASSLLLAGGKGFF.

Frequency places this clone as medium-sized. The V gene is TRBV4-1, the J gene TRBJ1-3. The CDR3 has 16 residues. The DNA is not on file. CDR1 and CDR2 (germline): MGHRA, YSYEKL. CDR3 loop: CASSQDGSLPGNTIYF.

This clone shows up as medium-sized by frequency. The J gene is TRBJ2-2, the V gene TRBV4-2; TCRdb picks TRBD1, but there is no DNA to check that call. Germline loops: CDR1 LGHNA, CDR2 YNFKEQ. This CDR3 region has 18 residues. The DNA is unrecorded. CDR3 protein: CASSQAEGQGAYTGELFF.

Frequency places this clone as medium-sized (0.01 to 0.1%). This chain links TRBV18 with TRBJ1-3. The V gene's germline CDR1 is KGHSH and CDR2 LQKENI. The CDR3 loop spans 14 amino acids. The entry carries no DNA sequence. The CDR3 sequence is CASSPGGSGNTIYF.

This clone is medium-sized (0.01 to 0.1%) by frequency. The chain recombines TRBV6-6 with TRBJ2-1; the TCRdb D gene call, TRBD1, has no DNA to confirm it. The CDR3 is 12 residues long. The coding DNA is unavailable. CDR1 is MNHNY and CDR2 is SVGAGI in the germline V gene (reference sequence). CDR3 sequence reads: CASSPTGNEQFF.

Measured by frequency, this clone is medium-sized. The chain recombines TRBV11-3 with TRBJ2-1; TCRdb's D call of TRBD2 is untestable without DNA. The CDR3 runs to 15 residues. Only the protein is on record. CDR1 SGHNT and CDR2 YENEEA come from the germline V gene. The CDR3 is CASSLATSPRHEQFF.

This clone is deemed medium-sized by its frequency. V and J are TRBV19 and TRBJ2-1; with no DNA, the TCRdb D assignment of TRBD1 cannot be verified. Looked up from germline, CDR1 is LNHDA and CDR2 is SQIVND (reference sequence). This CDR3 spans 15 amino acids. The entry carries no DNA sequence. CDR3 in amino acids: CASSTQGAWGNEQFF.

By frequency, this clone is medium-sized (0.01 to 0.1%). V and J are TRBV19 and TRBJ1-5; the D call from TCRdb, TRBD1, cannot be confirmed without DNA. The CDR3 has 15 amino acids. DNA is not on record. Germline values: CDR1 LNHDA, CDR2 SQIVND (reference sequence). The CDR3 is CASSSGQAPNQPQHF.

The chain uses TRBV30 and TRBJ2-3. CDR3 length: 13 amino acids. DNA is not on record. Per the germline V gene, CDR1 is GTSNPN and CDR2 is SVGIG (reference sequence). CDR3 in amino acids: CAWTKDSTDTQYF. Together with reference TRBV30 and TRBJ2-3, the CDR3 gives the full variable domain: SQTIHQWPATLVQPVGSPLSLECTVEGTSNPNLYWYRQAAGRGLQLLFYSVGIGQISSEVPQNLSASRPQDRQFILSSKKLLLSDSGFYLCAWTKDSTDTQYFGPGTRLTVL.